Following are 13 T cell receptor beta chains from one sample sequenced in a study of low-dose radiotherapy and immunotherapy resistance in tumors (dated by TCRdb to between 2020 and 2023). Per the publication, the time point label means: after trial treatment. The treatment or condition label on this specimen signifies: LDRT plus nivolumab, ipilimumab, low-dose cyclophosphamide and aspirin (RACIN trial). The data were produced on an Illumina HiSeq 2500. First-strand cDNA was synthesized using Superscript III and a set of TRAV- and TRBV-specific primers, so that both TCRalpha and TCRbeta chains were covered. TCRs were amplified with Phusion for 20 PCR cycles, with a constant-region primer paired with the adapter attached to the V primers. The public reads were reanalyzed by TCRdb: fastp trimming at Q25, MiXCR alignment, in-frame beta chains only. Each record represents a unique CDR3 protein, reported with the most common genes and DNA among its rows. This sample holds around 80,000 distinct CDR3 sequences; less than 20% were observed only once. The top ten constitute less than 1.5% of the sample.

The sample consisted of PBMCs, taken after low-dose radiotherapy plus immunotherapy. Receptor source: a male donor with prostate cancer.

This clonotype occurred a few times. The chain recombines TRBV30 with TRBJ1-3, with TRBD1 identical over 8 bases. Germline trimming cut 3 bases from V and 2 bases from J; bases unmatched to any gene: 6. Germline V lookup: CDR1 GTSNPN, CDR2 SVGIG (reference sequence). The length of the CDR3 is 15 residues. CDR3 DNA: TGTGCCTGGAGCGGACAGGGACCAACTGGAAACACCATATATTTT. Translation gives CAWSGQGPTGNTIYF.

This clonotype was recorded only once. A far larger clone lies a single base away; this is likely a read error. The chain couples TRBV5-3 to TRBJ2-7, with no clear D. TRBV5-3 is an ORF; its function is uncertain. This CDR3 is 14 amino acids long. The CDR3 protein is CASSFGGWLGEQYF. The CDR3 bases are TGTGCCAGCAGCTTTGGTGGGTGGCTCGGCGAGCAGTACTTC.

This clonotype was recorded many times. The rearrangement uses TRBV6-1 and TRBJ2-1, with 9 bases identical to TRBD1. The V gene end was trimmed by 5 bases and the J gene end by 7 bases; junction bases not matched to a gene: 9. The CDR3 totals 15 residues. Germline CDR1 is MNHNS and CDR2 is SASEGT. Here the CDR3 reads CASSYPGTGMNEQFF. CDR3 DNA: TGTGCCAGCAGTTACCCTGGGACAGGGATGAATGAGCAGTTCTTC.

This clonotype was seen at least ten times. V gene TRBV28 combines with J gene TRBJ1-6; maybe TRBD1 (5 bases). The CDR3 loop spans 15 amino acids. CDR1 and CDR2 (germline): MDHEN, SYDVKM. V lost 7 bases, J lost 4 bases, and 14 bases lay in between. The CDR3 nucleotides read TGTGCCAGCACCATACATCGACAGTATAATTCACCCCTCCACTTT. Encoded protein: CASTIHRQYNSPLHF.

This clonotype was seen repeatedly, ten times or more. The chain carries TRBV28 and TRBJ2-7, with 10 nucleotides matching TRBD1. The junction had 7 bases not matched to a gene; V was cut back by 6 bases and J by 2 bases. CDR3 length equals 15 residues. The V gene's germline CDR1 is MDHEN and CDR2 SYDVKM. Here the CDR3 DNA reads TGTGCCAGCAGGGGACAGGGGACGGGCACCTACGAGCAGTACTTC. Its translation: CASRGQGTGTYEQYF.

This clonotype was seen ten or more times. V and J are TRBV4-3 and TRBJ2-6; the D gene is possibly TRBD2 (6 bases). Germline CDR1 is LGHNA and CDR2 is YSLEER. The length of the CDR3 is 16 residues. Trimming cost V 0 bases and J 0 bases, with 6 bases left between them. CDR3 sequence reads: CASSQDGSSGANVLTF. The DNA of the CDR3 is TGCGCCAGCAGCCAAGACGGGAGCTCTGGGGCCAACGTCCTGACTTTC.

This clonotype was seen at least ten times. The chain couples TRBV20-1 to TRBJ2-3, with D possibly called TRBD1 or TRBD2 (6 bases each). In germline, CDR1 is DFQATT, CDR2 SNEGSKA (reference sequence). This CDR3 contains 14 residues. The DNA for the CDR3 is TGCAGAGGCGTCGGGGGCGGAAATGCGGATACGCAGTATTTT. Its translation: CRGVGGGNADTQYF.

This clonotype was seen many times. The gene calls are TRBV6-1 and TRBJ1-2; D call uncertain. CDR1 and CDR2 from the germline V gene are MNHNS and SASEGT. The CDR3 is made up of 12 amino acids. Trimming left V 8 bases short and J 5 bases short, with 12 bases between. The CDR3 DNA follows: TGTGCCAGCGCGACACCTTCATATGGCTACACCTTC. Encoded protein: CASATPSYGYTF.

This clonotype was recorded at least ten times. The chain carries TRBV5-3 and TRBJ1-5; D not certain. TRBV5-3 is an open reading frame whose function is uncertain. The CDR3 is 16 residues long. Trimming took 8 bases from V and 4 from J, leaving 22 bases between them. CDR3 loop: CASSISASGNNQPQHF. As DNA, the CDR3 is TGTGCCAGCAGCATCAGCGCCAGTGGGAATAATCAGCCCCAGCATTTT.

This clonotype was found many times. The chain employs TRBV6-2 or TRBV6-3 and TRBJ2-7; possibly TRBD1 or TRBD2 for D (5 bases each). Trimming took off 6 bases at V and 6 bases at J, with 18 bases between the two ends. Germline V gene lookup returns CDR1 MNHEY and CDR2 SVGEGT. The length of the CDR3 is 14 residues. The CDR3 spells CASRVGGTVVEQYF. The CDR3 coding sequence is TGTGCCAGCAGGGTTGGGGGAACCGTCGTCGAGCAGTACTTC.

Worth noting for this clonotype: Only one base separates this from a far larger clonotype, so it likely reflects a read error. This chain connects TRBV6-5 to TRBJ2-1; 8 positions agree with TRBD1. CDR1 is MNHEY, CDR2 SVGAGI, per germline. V lost 6 bases and J lost 10; bases outside the gene matches: 14. The CDR3 consists of 15 residues. Here the CDR3 reads CASRTGDLSSYEQFF. The CDR3 nucleotides are TGTGCCAGCAGGACAGGGGACTTGAGCTCCTACGAGCAGTTCTTC.

In this sample, this clonotype turned up a few times. The chain combines TRBV24-1 with TRBJ2-1; a possible D gene is TRBD1 (6 bases). Germline values: CDR1 KGHDR, CDR2 SFDVKD. V lost 3 bases and J lost 6, with 14 bases in between. The CDR3 consists of 15 residues. DNA for the CDR3: TGTGCCACCAGTGATCTGGCCTACAGGGTCAATGAGCAGTTCTTC. This translates into CATSDLAYRVNEQFF.

This clonotype has at least ten counts. The chain combines TRBV7-8 with TRBJ1-2; no reliable D call. There are 14 residues in the CDR3. Looked up from germline, CDR1 is SGHVS and CDR2 is FQNEAQ. The ends were cut back, 1 base at V and 2 bases at J, with 8 bases in the middle. The CDR3 coding sequence is TGTGCCAGCAGCTTAGATACGGGAAACTATGGCTACACCTTC. It codes for CASSLDTGNYGYTF.